These 30 T cell receptor beta chains came from one sample sequenced in a study of post-analysis software for immune sequencing data. Built from TCR beta cDNA, the libraries had unique molecular identifiers in them. Each CDR3 protein gets one entry after TCRdb re-called the PCR reads with MiXCR. The sample lists approximately 400,000 distinct CDR3 sequences, roughly 35% occurring once. Which antigens these TCRs recognize remains unknown. General study results and limits: A few TRBV segments appeared more often in patients than in controls, and TRBV5-6, TRBV5-1 and TRBV20-1 were among these.

Sequenced input: blood. These receptors were collected from a girl aged 5 to 17 with multiple sclerosis.

This clonotype was counted a few times. This chain uses TRBV6-6 with TRBJ1-1; possible D gene TRBD1, 5 bases. The CDR3 covers 13 residues. V was shortened by 3 bases and J by 4 bases, with 9 bases between the two germline ends. Germline lookup yields CDR1 MNHNY and CDR2 SVGAGI (reference sequence). The CDR3 loop reads CASSYRQPTEAFF. The CDR3 DNA follows: TGTGCCAGCAGTTATAGACAGCCCACTGAAGCTTTCTTT.

This clonotype was detected a few times. The chain has TRBV20-1 and TRBJ2-1, with TRBD2 matching 12 bases. V lost 0 bases and J lost 9; bases outside the gene matches: 9. The length of the CDR3 is 16 residues. Germline values: CDR1 DFQATT, CDR2 SNEGSKA (reference sequence). The CDR3 bases are TGCAGTGCTAGAGATCATCTAGCGGGGGGGCCGGGTGAGCAGTTCTTC. Protein: CSARDHLAGGPGEQFF.

The chain recombines TRBV6-5 with TRBJ1-6; a weak D match, TRBD1 (5 bases). Trimming took off 5 bases at V and 3 bases at J, with 8 bases between the two ends. Germline CDR1 and CDR2: MNHEY and SVGAGI. CDR3 length equals 14 residues. The CDR3 region is CASSGGIYNSPLHF. CDR3 nucleotide sequence: TGTGCCAGCAGTGGGGGTATCTATAATTCACCCCTCCACTTT.

The rearrangement links TRBV4-2 to TRBJ2-7; 7 bases fit TRBD1. V dropped 5 bases and J dropped 0; count of bases not matched to a gene: 10. The germline V gene encodes CDR1 LGHNA and CDR2 YNFKEQ. This CDR3 has 16 residues. DNA of the CDR3: TGTGCCAGCAGCTGGGCTTTGGGGGACAGCTCCTACGAGCAGTACTTC. Translation: CASSWALGDSSYEQYF.

This clonotype was found many times. The genes are TRBV12-3 or TRBV12-4 and TRBJ2-5, with D perhaps matching TRBD2 (5 bases). The V end was cut by 3 bases, the J end by 3 bases, with 8 bases between. CDR3 length: 13 amino acids. The CDR3 DNA reads TGTGCCAGCAGTTTCGTACTAGAAGAGACCCAGTACTTC. This codes for CASSFVLEETQYF.

This clonotype was recorded a few times. The chain's CDR3 is CASSPWTGTYEQYF. The CDR3, as DNA: TGCGCCAGCAGCCCCTGGACAGGAACCTACGAGCAGTACTTC. This rearrangement joins TRBV5-1 to TRBJ2-7, with TRBD1 identical over 7 bases. V trimming: 4 bases; J trimming: 2 bases; junction bases outside the gene matches: 6. CDR1 and CDR2 (germline): SGHRS, YFSETQ. CDR3 size: 14 residues.

This rearrangement joins TRBV5-6 to TRBJ1-1; TRBD1 is a possible D gene (5 bases). Germline V gene lookup returns CDR1 SGHDT and CDR2 YYEEEE. This CDR3 is 15 amino acids long. Deletions cut 4 bases from V and 4 bases from J, with 17 bases between. CDR3 protein: CASSNRGRGSTEAFF. CDR3 coding DNA: TGTGCCAGCAGCAACCGGGGAAGGGGAAGCACTGAAGCTTTCTTT.

V is TRBV4-1 and J is TRBJ1-1; weak D call: TRBD1 (6 bases). Germline V gives CDR1 MGHRA, CDR2 YSYEKL. Trimming took off 3 bases at V and 6 bases at J, with 14 bases between the two ends. The CDR3 is 14 amino acids. Here the CDR3 DNA reads TGCGCCAGCAGCCACCCCGGTTGGGGGCCTGAAGCTTTCTTT. Protein sequence: CASSHPGWGPEAFF.

This sequence joins TRBV20-1 and TRBJ1-2; D gene unclear. Germline V gene data show CDR1 as DFQATT and CDR2 as SNEGSKA (reference sequence). The CDR3 has 14 residues. V was pared by 4 bases and J by 7 bases, with 19 bases between. The CDR3 DNA reads TGCAGTGCTACTATCTCGGGAGTTGGGTGTGGCTACACCTTC. It translates to CSATISGVGCGYTF.

The chain uses TRBV9 and TRBJ2-7; D may match TRBD1 or TRBD2 (6 bases each). This CDR3 contains 20 residues. Trimming cost V 1 base and J 2 bases, with 28 bases left between them. Germline lookup yields CDR1 SGDLS and CDR2 YYNGEE. The CDR3 bases are TGTGCCAGCAGCGTACTCAGGCTTAGGGGGAGGCTGTTGGACGCCTACGAGCAGTACTTC. Protein sequence: CASSVLRLRGRLLDAYEQYF.

A word on this clonotype: A read error may account for a junction end that differs from germline. This chain links TRBV6-2 or TRBV6-3 with TRBJ2-3; the D gene is possibly TRBD1 (5 bases). CDR1 and CDR2 (germline): MNHEY, SVGEGT. This CDR3 region has 13 residues. CDR3 nucleotides: TGTGCCAGCAGCTCCAGACTGACAGATACGCGGTATTTT. Protein: CASSSRLTDTRYF.

This clonotype has a single count. This rearrangement joins TRBV14 to TRBJ2-1; 9 bases are shared with TRBD2. This CDR3 is 15 amino acids long. From germline, CDR1 is SGHDN and CDR2 FVKESK. V lost 4 bases and J lost 6; bases outside the gene matches: 7. The CDR3 reads CASSPTSGGLNEQFF. CDR3 sequence (DNA): TGTGCCAGCAGCCCCACCAGCGGGGGGCTCAATGAGCAGTTCTTC.

V usage is TRBV11-2 and J usage is TRBJ2-7; tentatively, D is TRBD2 (6 bases). Trimming took 1 base from V and 2 from J, leaving 15 bases between them. CDR1 is SGHAT and CDR2 is FQNNGV in the germline V gene. This CDR3 contains 16 residues. DNA of the CDR3: TGTGCCAGCAGCTTAGTTTGGGCAGCGGGCCCCTACGAGCAGTACTTC. Translating it yields CASSLVWAAGPYEQYF.

The chain links TRBV4-1 to TRBJ1-2; TRBD1 aligns across 9 bases. The CDR3 runs 15 residues. The V segment lost 4 bases and the J segment 6 bases; nucleotides outside the gene matches: 9. Germline V lookup: CDR1 MGHRA, CDR2 YSYEKL. The CDR3 spells CASSRPGTGINGYTF. DNA of the CDR3: TGCGCCAGCAGCCGACCCGGGACAGGGATAAATGGCTACACCTTC.

Ten or more counts support this clonotype. V gene TRBV12-3 or TRBV12-4 combines with J gene TRBJ2-7, with D maybe TRBD2 (5 bases). The ends were cut back, 4 bases at V and 7 bases at J, with 8 bases in the middle. This CDR3 comprises 11 residues. CDR3 nucleotide sequence: TGTGCCAGCAGTTACCGGGGTGAGCAGTACTTC. Translating it yields CASSYRGEQYF.

This clonotype was counted only a few times. The genes are TRBV6-1 and TRBJ2-6; maybe TRBD2 (5 bases). This CDR3 is built from 15 residues. Germline CDR1 and CDR2: MNHNS and SASEGT. Trimming cost V 10 bases and J 0 bases, with 13 bases left between them. The CDR3, as DNA: TGTGCCATTGTCTCAGCGGCCTCTGGGGCCAACGTCCTGACTTTC. This translates into CAIVSAASGANVLTF.

The table lists this clonotype with many counts. The rearrangement uses TRBV5-1 and TRBJ2-1; possible D gene TRBD2, 6 bases. This CDR3 region has 15 residues. Deletions cut 3 bases from V and 2 bases from J, with 12 bases between. Germline values: CDR1 SGHRS, CDR2 YFSETQ. CDR3 nucleotides: TGCGCCAGCAGCTCGGGCGGGATGACCTACAATGAGCAGTTCTTC. It codes for CASSSGGMTYNEQFF. The full variable domain, in which reference TRBV5-1 and TRBJ2-1 provide the parts outside the CDR3, is KAGVTQTPRYLIKTRGQQVTLSCSPISGHRSVSWYQQTPGQGLQFLFEYFSETQRNKGNFPGRFSGRQFSNSRSEMNVSTLELGDSALYLCASSSGGMTYNEQFFGPGTRLTVL.

There are many counts of this clonotype. The chain combines TRBV6-5 with TRBJ2-1; D not certain. Trimming took off 6 bases at V and 6 bases at J, with 12 bases between the two ends. The germline CDR1 and CDR2 sequences are MNHEY and SVGAGI. The CDR3 has 13 amino acids. The CDR3 DNA reads TGTGCCAGCAGCCGAGCCCTCGGCAATGAGCAGTTCTTC. Translated, it gives CASSRALGNEQFF.

This clonotype was counted only a few times. V usage is TRBV3-1 and J usage is TRBJ1-2; D gene ambiguous. The CDR3 sequence is 14 residues long. V lost 1 base and J 2 bases, leaving 8 bases between the germline ends. The germline gives CDR1 LGHDT, CDR2 YNNKEL (reference sequence). The CDR3 protein is CASSQGAANYGYTF. Written as DNA, the CDR3 is TGTGCCAGCAGCCAAGGAGCAGCGAACTATGGCTACACCTTC.

The chain is built from TRBV7-9 and TRBJ2-1, with no clear D. From germline, CDR1 is SEHNR and CDR2 FQNEAQ (reference sequence). V was cut by 4 bases and J by 8 bases, with 6 bases left in between. This CDR3 has 11 residues. Here the CDR3 reads CASSSSYEQFF. In DNA form, the CDR3 reads TGTGCCAGCAGCTCAAGCTATGAGCAGTTCTTC.

In this sample, this clonotype turned up a few times. The rearrangement uses TRBV20-1 and TRBJ2-1; D is ambiguous. CDR3 size: 15 residues. The germline gives CDR1 DFQATT, CDR2 SNEGSKA (reference sequence). V lost 2 bases and J 3 bases, leaving 14 bases between the germline ends. CDR3: CSARPDPSFYNEQFF. The CDR3 DNA reads TGCAGTGCTAGACCGGACCCTTCTTTCTACAATGAGCAGTTCTTC.

Comments on this clonotype: A single base separates this from a much larger clone, so it may be a read error. V usage is TRBV6-2 or TRBV6-3 and J usage is TRBJ2-5; 8 nucleotides align to TRBD1. The germline gives CDR1 MNHEY, CDR2 SVGEGT. Trimming cost V 3 bases and J 11 bases; bases outside gene matches: 14. The CDR3 extends over 15 amino acids. The CDR3 protein is CASSYYQGAYNEQYF. The DNA for the CDR3 is TGTGCCAGCAGTTATTATCAGGGGGCCTACAATGAGCAGTACTTC.

This clonotype showed up just once. This sequence joins TRBV28 and TRBJ2-1, with D possibly being TRBD1 or TRBD2 (5 bases each). Trimming shortened V by 6 bases and J by 10 bases, and 22 bases separated the two germline ends. The CDR3 is 15 residues long. Germline V gene sequence: CDR1 MDHEN, CDR2 SYDVKM. This CDR3 reads CASRSLGTDRREQFF. The CDR3 nucleotides are TGTGCCAGCAGGTCGTTGGGGACGGACCGAAGGGAGCAGTTCTTC.

The gene calls are TRBV29-1 and TRBJ2-3, with a weak D call TRBD1 (6 bases). V lost 0 bases, J lost 4 bases, and 14 bases lay in between. Germline loops: CDR1 SQVTM, CDR2 ANQGSEA. This CDR3 is 15 amino acids long. The chain's CDR3 is CSVEDGPGVADTQYF. CDR3 nucleotides: TGCAGCGTTGAAGATGGCCCAGGGGTCGCAGATACGCAGTATTTT.

In this sample, this clonotype turned up a few times. The rearrangement links TRBV29-1 to TRBJ2-7; D unresolved. Germline loops: CDR1 SQVTM, CDR2 ANQGSEA. With 4 bases removed from V and 2 bases from J, the gap between germline ends came to 6 bases. The CDR3 has 11 residues. The CDR3 spells CSVAVAYEQYF. CDR3 bases: TGCAGCGTTGCTGTCGCCTACGAGCAGTACTTC.

The chain combines TRBV5-1 with TRBJ2-3; no definite D call. Germline CDR1 and CDR2: SGHRS and YFSETQ. There are 13 residues in the CDR3. Trimming shortened V by 4 bases and J by 2 bases, and 8 bases separated the two germline ends. This chain's CDR3 is CASSATVTDTQYF. The CDR3 DNA sequence: TGCGCCAGCAGCGCTACGGTCACAGATACGCAGTATTTT.

The rearrangement joins TRBV20-1 to TRBJ2-6, with D unclear. Per the germline V gene, CDR1 is DFQATT and CDR2 is SNEGSKA (reference sequence). The germline V and J ends were trimmed by 5 bases and 0 bases, with 11 bases remaining between them. The CDR3 contains 15 residues. CDR3 in amino acids: CSALRPNSGANVLTF. The DNA of the CDR3 is TGCAGTGCTCTAAGGCCGAACTCTGGGGCCAACGTCCTGACTTTC.

The chain has TRBV7-2 and TRBJ1-2; D not resolved. The CDR3 loop spans 12 amino acids. The germline CDR1 and CDR2 sequences are SGHTA and FQGNSA. The ends were cut back, 1 base at V and 9 bases at J, with 9 bases in the middle. The CDR3 reads CASSLGGPSYTF. CDR3 nucleotide sequence: TGTGCCAGCAGCTTAGGAGGGCCTAGCTACACCTTC. Supplemented by reference TRBV7-2 and TRBJ1-2, the full variable domain reads GAGVSQSPSNKVTEKGKDVELRCDPISGHTALYWYRQSLGQGLEFLIYFQGNSAPDKSGLPSDRFSAERTGGSVSTLTIQRTQQEDSAVYLCASSLGGPSYTFGSGTRLTVV.

The chain combines TRBV7-2 with TRBJ2-3, with D possibly matching TRBD1 (6 bases). The CDR3 sequence is 16 residues long. Per germline, CDR1 SGHTA and CDR2 FQGNSA. Trimming stripped 0 bases from V and 1 base from J, with 11 bases between. The CDR3 DNA reads as TGTGCCAGCAGCTTAGCAGGGGGTACTGGCACAGATACGCAGTATTTT. Protein: CASSLAGGTGTDTQYF.

This rearrangement joins TRBV9 to TRBJ2-5; 16 positions match TRBD2. Losses at the gene ends were 4 bases for V and 6 bases for J; bases not matched to a gene: 12. In germline, CDR1 is SGDLS, CDR2 YYNGEE. This CDR3 region has 18 residues. The CDR3 coding sequence is TGTGCCAGCAGCCCTCAGGCGGGACTAGCGGGGGGGCGGAAGACCCAGTACTTC. Its translation: CASSPQAGLAGGRKTQYF.